A selection of T cell receptor beta chains follows, all from one sample in a study of cytomegalovirus exposure and HLA in healthy donors. TCRdb keeps only in-frame clones here, not all; method: immunoSEQ multiplex PCR. The sample lists around 99,000 clones; 69% were seen once. Sequencing was done on a sample of PBMCs. The receptor set was obtained from a woman in her seventies in good health and CMV-seropositive. Both conserved end residues are part of each CDR3. D genes are given only for firm matches. Only part of the rows carry a size: once, few, many, or a class if the clone is expanded.

size	D	V	J	DNA	CDR3
NA	TRBD1	TRBV6-6	TRBJ2-7	TGTGCCAGCAGTTACGGGACAGGGACCTACGAGCAGTACTTC	CASSYGTGTYEQYF
few	NA	TRBV9	TRBJ2-2	TGTGCCAGCAGCGTAGAGTCGGGGAACACCGGGGAGCTGTTTTTT	CASSVESGNTGELFF
NA	TRBD2	TRBV6-1	TRBJ2-3	TGTGCCAGCAGTGAAAGCAGCGGGGGGTTAGGAGATACGCAGTATTTT	CASSESSGGLGDTQYF
NA	NA	TRBV6-4	TRBJ2-2	TGTGCCAGCAGTGACAGGGGGACCGGGGAGCTGTTTTTT	CASSDRGTGELFF
NA	TRBD1	TRBV6-6	TRBJ1-1	TGTGCCAGCAGTTACCACAGGGGAGGGAACACTGAAGCTTTCTTT	CASSYHRGGNTEAFF
NA	TRBD1	TRBV5-1	TRBJ1-4	TGCGCCAGCAGCTTGGCTACAGGGGCGACTAATGAAAAACTGTTTTTT	CASSLATGATNEKLFF
NA	NA	TRBV4-3	TRBJ1-4	TGCGCCAGCAGCCAGGACACAGACAGGCTGGGGGAAAAACTGTTTTTT	CASSQDTDRLGEKLFF
NA	TRBD1	TRBV5-1	TRBJ1-2	TGCGCCAGCAGCTTAGGGGGACAGGGATCCTATGGCTACACCTTC	CASSLGGQGSYGYTF
NA	TRBD2	TRBV5-1	TRBJ2-3	TGCGCCAGCAACTCGGGGGGGACAATTGTAGATACGCAGTATTTT	CASNSGGTIVDTQYF
NA	NA	TRBV10-1	TRBJ2-3	TGCGCCAGCAGTGAGTCAAGAGGGCCGAGCACAGATACGCAGTATTTT	CASSESRGPSTDTQYF
NA	NA	TRBV27	TRBJ1-1	TGTGCCAGCAGTTTGGGGAGGAACACTGAAGCTTTCTTT	CASSLGRNTEAFF
NA	NA	TRBV4-3	TRBJ1-5	TGCGCCAGCAGCCAAGATGTGGACAGCTACAATCAGCCCCAGCATTTT	CASSQDVDSYNQPQHF
NA	TRBD1	TRBV19	TRBJ1-2	TGTGCCGTGATACAGGGGGCTTATGGCTACACCTTC	CAVIQGAYGYTF
few	TRBD1	TRBV10-2	TRBJ1-2	TGCGCCAGCAGTGAGAGGGGACAGGGGGCGATTAACTATGGCTACACCTTC	CASSERGQGAINYGYTF
few	TRBD1	TRBV5-4	TRBJ1-1	TGTGCCAGCAGCTTGGGGACAGGGAACACTGAAGCTTTCTTT	CASSLGTGNTEAFF
few	TRBD2	TRBV6-6	TRBJ2-5	TGTGCCAGCAGGCCCGGGACTAGCCCCGAGACCCAGTACTTC	CASRPGTSPETQYF
NA	NA	TRBV10-3	TRBJ2-7	TGTGCCATCAGTCGCAGTGAGGGTTCCTACGAGCAGTACTTC	CAISRSEGSYEQYF
NA	NA	TRBV2	TRBJ2-5	TGTGCCAGCACTCCAGGGGCCTCCCGTGAGACCCAGTACTTC	CASTPGASRETQYF
few	NA	TRBV5-1	TRBJ2-5	TGCGCCAGCAGCTCCTCAGAGACCCAGTACTTC	CASSSSETQYF
NA	NA	TRBV6-5	TRBJ2-5	TGTGCCAGCAGTTACTCGACAGGTTTACCCCAAGAGACCCAGTACTTC	CASSYSTGLPQETQYF
NA	NA	TRBV21-1	TRBJ2-7	TGTGCCAGCAGCCCTAGCGGGCAGCACCTCGGTAAGAGGACAGGGGGGACCTACGAGCAGTACTTC	CASSPSGQHLGKRTGGTYEQYF
NA	NA	TRBV7-9	TRBJ1-2	TGTGCCAGCAGAGCATGGGAAGGTTCAGGGAAGCCCTACACCTTC	CASRAWEGSGKPYTF
once	NA	TRBV5-1	TRBJ2-3	TGCGCCAGCAGCTTAGGACAGCTGGATACGCAGTATTTT	CASSLGQLDTQYF
few	NA	TRBV19	TRBJ1-2	TGTGCCAGTATTAGGGGCTCCTATGGCTACACCTTC	CASIRGSYGYTF